The present T cell receptor beta chain was sequenced within a study of shared clonotypes between healthy human individuals. As for the study in general: Per-donor plates numbered three CD4 naive, three CD4 memory, two CD8 naive and one CD8 memory. Study-level results: The naive CD4 repertoires of several donors were compared, and roughly 5% of clonotypes were shared.

Assay execution took place at the deep level. TCRdb keeps only in-frame clones here, not all; method: immunoSEQ multiplex PCR. This sample has roughly 1 million clones, with 70% to 80% found just once. Splitting the CD4+ cells yielded a CD45RA+ naive subset and a CD45RA-negative memory subset. For this clone: The antigen remains undetermined.

The sequence came from a man aged 18-30 years in good health. Sequenced sample: memory CD4+ T cells sorted from blood. Regarding subset: CD45RA-negative fraction.

CDR3 in DNA: TGTGCCAGCAGCTTCGGGAGGGGGTCTTCCTACAATGAGCAGTTCTTC. It yields the protein CASSFGRGSSYNEQFF. The chain joins TRBV14 to TRBJ2-1, with 8 bases that match TRBD2. The CDR3 contains 16 residues. Losses at the gene ends were 5 bases for V and 1 base for J; bases not matched to a gene: 7. CDR1 is SGHDN and CDR2 is FVKESK in the germline V gene.